These T cell receptor beta chains were read from a single sample in a study of shared clonotypes between healthy human individuals. This table comes from immunoSEQ multiplex PCR, and its TCRdb copy is limited to in-frame clones, with some not included. This sample has approximately 2,000,000 clones, with around 90% found just once. Sequences were obtained from naive CD4+ T cells from PBMCs. The receptors were gathered from a man aged 18-30 years in good health. Some clones in this sample may be carry-over from other donors' samples. CDR3s include the opening cysteine and the closing phenylalanine or tryptophan. The D gene is left open where the match is weak. Some rows mark clone size as missing; the rest say once, few, many or name a class of expanded clone.

CDR3: CSVREDRVFNYGYTF
DNA: TGCAGCGTGCGCGAAGACAGGGTGTTTAACTATGGCTACACCTTC
V: TRBV29-1
J: TRBJ1-2
size: -
D: TRBD1
length: 15

CDR3: CASTFGQGIYGYTF
DNA: TGTGCCAGCACCTTCGGACAGGGAATCTATGGCTACACCTTC
V: TRBV7-3
J: TRBJ1-2
size: once
D: TRBD1
length: 14

CDR3: CATSRGHRLANEQFF
DNA: TGTGCCACCAGCAGGGGACACCGGTTAGCTAATGAGCAGTTCTTC
V: TRBV15
J: TRBJ2-1
size: once
D: -
length: 15

CDR3: CASSAGTGHEKLFF
DNA: TGTGCCAGCAGCGCCGGGACAGGTCATGAAAAACTGTTTTTT
V: TRBV9
J: TRBJ1-4
size: -
D: TRBD1
length: 14

CDR3: CASSWDFSSYNEQFF
DNA: TGTGCCAGCAGCTGGGACTTTAGCTCCTACAATGAGCAGTTCTTC
V: TRBV7-2
J: TRBJ2-1
size: -
D: -
length: 15

CDR3: CASSSPGAPGLETQYF
DNA: TGTGCCAGCAGTTCACCCGGGGCCCCAGGACTGGAGACCCAGTACTTC
V: TRBV28
J: TRBJ2-5
size: -
D: -
length: 16

CDR3: CASSQGGDSGGIGNTIYF
DNA: TGTGCCAGCAGCCAAGGGGGCGATTCGGGAGGGATCGGAAACACCATATATTTT
V: TRBV4-2
J: TRBJ1-3
size: -
D: -
length: 18

CDR3: CASSPTGPYEQYF
DNA: TGTGCCAGCAGTCCAACCGGACCCTACGAGCAGTACTTC
V: TRBV27
J: TRBJ2-7
size: -
D: -
length: 13

CDR3: CASGRAPSSYNEQFF
DNA: TGTGCCAGCGGGAGGGCCCCGAGCTCCTACAATGAGCAGTTCTTC
V: TRBV28
J: TRBJ2-1
size: -
D: TRBD2
length: 15

CDR3: CASRDRVGDEQFF
DNA: TGTGCCAGCAGGGACAGGGTAGGCGATGAGCAGTTCTTC
V: TRBV6-5
J: TRBJ2-1
size: -
D: TRBD1
length: 13

CDR3: CASSVARSGELFF
DNA: TGTGCCAGCAGCGTAGCAAGATCCGGGGAGCTGTTTTTT
V: TRBV9
J: TRBJ2-2
size: -
D: -
length: 13

CDR3: CASRINSNQPQHF
DNA: TGTGCCAGCAGGATAAATAGCAATCAGCCCCAGCATTTT
V: TRBV27
J: TRBJ1-5
size: -
D: -
length: 13

CDR3: CASSLVGAREAFF
DNA: TGCGCCAGCAGCTTGGTGGGGGCCAGGGAAGCTTTCTTT
V: TRBV5-1
J: TRBJ1-1
size: -
D: -
length: 13

CDR3: CASSLGRLAESTDTQYF
DNA: TGCGCCAGCAGCTTGGGCCGGCTAGCGGAAAGCACAGATACGCAGTATTTT
V: TRBV5-1
J: TRBJ2-3
size: -
D: TRBD2
length: 17

CDR3: CASSPGLAGVLGYEQYF
DNA: TGTGCCAGCAGCCCCGGACTAGCGGGAGTTCTTGGCTACGAGCAGTACTTC
V: TRBV7-8
J: TRBJ2-7
size: -
D: TRBD2
length: 17

CDR3: CASSDPRQGVNTIYF
DNA: TGTGCCAGCAGTGACCCCCGACAGGGTGTAAACACCATATATTTT
V: TRBV6-1
J: TRBJ1-3
size: -
D: TRBD1
length: 15

CDR3: CASITTEQGHVGYTF
DNA: TGTGCCAGCATTACGACCGAACAGGGGCATGTTGGCTACACCTTC
V: TRBV6-1
J: TRBJ1-2
size: -
D: TRBD1
length: 15

CDR3: CATSSGQDTQYF
DNA: TGTGCCACCAGCAGTGGGCAAGATACGCAGTATTTT
V: TRBV15
J: TRBJ2-3
size: -
D: -
length: 12

CDR3: CASSSGVVDTEAFF
DNA: TGTGCCAGCTCATCAGGGGTGGTGGACACTGAAGCTTTCTTT
V: TRBV18
J: TRBJ1-1
size: few
D: -
length: 14

CDR3: CASSSMPGQGRKGSADTQYF
DNA: TGTGCCAGCAGTAGCATGCCGGGACAGGGGCGAAAGGGGTCGGCAGATACGCAGTATTTT
V: TRBV28
J: TRBJ2-3
size: -
D: TRBD1
length: 20

CDR3: CASSELAGARWVIEQYF
DNA: TGTGCCAGCAGTGAACTAGCGGGAGCCCGCTGGGTGATCGAGCAGTACTTC
V: TRBV2
J: TRBJ2-7
size: -
D: TRBD2
length: 17

CDR3: CASSHQEGSSGGSQYF
DNA: TGTGCCAGCAGCCACCAGGAGGGCTCCTCAGGGGGGTCGCAGTATTTT
V: TRBV7-2
J: TRBJ2-3
size: -
D: -
length: 16

CDR3: CASSPGAWDTEAFF
DNA: TGTGCCAGCTCACCAGGGGCGTGGGACACTGAAGCTTTCTTT
V: TRBV18
J: TRBJ1-1
size: -
D: -
length: 14

CDR3: CASSHVVGVEEQYF
DNA: TGTGCCAGCAGCCACGTCGTCGGGGTGGAAGAGCAGTACTTC
V: TRBV6-1
J: TRBJ2-7
size: -
D: -
length: 14

CDR3: CASSPTGGEQFF
DNA: TGTGCCAGCAGTCCGACCGGGGGTGAGCAGTTCTTC
V: TRBV27
J: TRBJ2-1
size: -
D: -
length: 12

CDR3: CASSLTTGAGEQFF
DNA: TGTGCCAGCAGCTTAACCACAGGGGCAGGGGAGCAGTTCTTC
V: TRBV7-3
J: TRBJ2-1
size: once
D: TRBD1
length: 14

CDR3: CASRLAGTYEQYF
DNA: TGTGCCAGCAGGCTAGCAGGCACCTACGAGCAGTACTTC
V: TRBV6-1
J: TRBJ2-7
size: -
D: -
length: 13

CDR3: CASSQSRDTGLYEQYF
DNA: TGTGCCAGCAGCCAGAGCCGGGACACAGGTCTTTACGAGCAGTACTTC
V: TRBV28
J: TRBJ2-7
size: few
D: -
length: 16

CDR3: CASSFTGGGSGNTIYF
DNA: TGTGCCAGCAGCTTCACAGGGGGCGGCTCTGGAAACACCATATATTTT
V: TRBV7-8
J: TRBJ1-3
size: -
D: TRBD1
length: 16

CDR3: CASSPWAGVGETQYF
DNA: TGTGCCAGCAGTCCCTGGGCGGGAGTCGGAGAGACCCAGTACTTC
V: TRBV7-3
J: TRBJ2-5
size: -
D: TRBD2
length: 15

CDR3: CASSPRSSQGNQPQHF
DNA: TGTGCCAGTAGTCCAAGATCTTCTCAGGGCAATCAGCCCCAGCATTTT
V: TRBV19
J: TRBJ1-5
size: -
D: -
length: 16

CDR3: CASSVNPPLGSFFGNTIYF
DNA: TGTGCCAGCAGCGTAAACCCCCCTTTGGGCAGCTTTTTTGGAAACACCATATATTTT
V: TRBV9
J: TRBJ1-3
size: -
D: -
length: 19

CDR3: CASSIISGRARYNEQFF
DNA: TGTGCCAGTAGTATCATTAGCGGGAGGGCCCGGTACAATGAGCAGTTCTTC
V: TRBV19
J: TRBJ2-1
size: -
D: TRBD2
length: 17

CDR3: CASSPDQDTQYF
DNA: TGTGCCAGCTCACCAGACCAAGATACGCAGTATTTT
V: TRBV18
J: TRBJ2-3
size: -
D: -
length: 12

CDR3: CASRFTGLGQPQHF
DNA: TGTGCCAGCAGATTCACGGGTTTGGGTCAGCCCCAGCATTTT
V: TRBV2
J: TRBJ1-5
size: once
D: -
length: 14

CDR3: CAQQYEAARPEKLFF
DNA: TGTGCCCAACAATATGAGGCTGCTCGTCCTGAAAAACTGTTTTTT
V: TRBV30
J: TRBJ1-4
size: -
D: -
length: 15

CDR3: CASSGKRSSPYNEQFF
DNA: TGTGCCAGCAGTGGGAAGCGGTCTAGCCCCTACAATGAGCAGTTCTTC
V: TRBV2
J: TRBJ2-1
size: -
D: -
length: 16

CDR3: CASSLYVGGMDTQYF
DNA: TGTGCCAGCAGCTTATATGTAGGGGGCATGGATACGCAGTATTTT
V: TRBV7-3
J: TRBJ2-3
size: -
D: TRBD1
length: 15

CDR3: CASGDRAGHGYTF
DNA: TGTGCCAGCGGGGACAGGGCGGGCCATGGCTACACCTTC
V: TRBV2
J: TRBJ1-2
size: -
D: TRBD1
length: 13